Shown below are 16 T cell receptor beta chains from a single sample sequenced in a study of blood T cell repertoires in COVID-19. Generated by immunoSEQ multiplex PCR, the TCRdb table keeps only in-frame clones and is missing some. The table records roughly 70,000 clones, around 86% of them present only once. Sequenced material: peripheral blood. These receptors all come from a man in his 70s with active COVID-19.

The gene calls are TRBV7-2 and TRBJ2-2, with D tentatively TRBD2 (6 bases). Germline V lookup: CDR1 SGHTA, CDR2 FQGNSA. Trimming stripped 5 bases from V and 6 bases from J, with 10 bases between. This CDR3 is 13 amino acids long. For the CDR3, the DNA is TGTGCCAGCAGCCCAGGCGGGGCCGGGGAGCTGTTTTTT. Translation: CASSPGGAGELFF.

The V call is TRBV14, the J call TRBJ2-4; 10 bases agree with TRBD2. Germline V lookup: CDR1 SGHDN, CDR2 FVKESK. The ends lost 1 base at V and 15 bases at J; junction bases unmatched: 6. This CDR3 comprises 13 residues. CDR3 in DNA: TGTGCCAGCAGCCAAGTTGGTCTAGCGGGAGCGTACTTC. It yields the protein CASSQVGLAGAYF.

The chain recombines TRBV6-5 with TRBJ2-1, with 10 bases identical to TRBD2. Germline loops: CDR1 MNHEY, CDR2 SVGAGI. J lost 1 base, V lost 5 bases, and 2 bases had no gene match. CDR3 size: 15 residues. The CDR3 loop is CASSRTSGSYNEQFF. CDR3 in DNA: TGTGCCAGCAGTAGGACTAGCGGTTCCTACAATGAGCAGTTCTTC.

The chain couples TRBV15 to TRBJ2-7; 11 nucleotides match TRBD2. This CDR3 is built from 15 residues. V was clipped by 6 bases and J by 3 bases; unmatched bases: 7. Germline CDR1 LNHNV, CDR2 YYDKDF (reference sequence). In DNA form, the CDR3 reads TGTGCCACCAGACAAGCCGGGACTAGCGGCTACGAGCAGTACTTC. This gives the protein CATRQAGTSGYEQYF. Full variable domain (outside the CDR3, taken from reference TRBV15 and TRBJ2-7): DAMVIQNPRYQVTQFGKPVTLSCSQTLNHNVMYWYQQKSSQAPKLLFHYYDKDFNNEADTPDNFQSRRPNTSFCFLDIRSPGLGDTAMYLCATRQAGTSGYEQYFGPGTRLTVT.

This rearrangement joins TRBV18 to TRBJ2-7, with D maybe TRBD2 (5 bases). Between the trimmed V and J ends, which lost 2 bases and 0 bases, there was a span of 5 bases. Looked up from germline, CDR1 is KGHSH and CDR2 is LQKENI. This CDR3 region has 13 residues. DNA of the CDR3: TGTGCCAGCTCACCAGGGAGCTCCTACGAGCAGTACTTC. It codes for CASSPGSSYEQYF.

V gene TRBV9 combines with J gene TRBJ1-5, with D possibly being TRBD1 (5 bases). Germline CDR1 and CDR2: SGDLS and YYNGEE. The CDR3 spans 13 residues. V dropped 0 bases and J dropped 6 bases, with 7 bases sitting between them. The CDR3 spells CASSVEGAQPQHF. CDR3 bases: TGTGCCAGCAGCGTAGAAGGGGCTCAGCCCCAGCATTTT.

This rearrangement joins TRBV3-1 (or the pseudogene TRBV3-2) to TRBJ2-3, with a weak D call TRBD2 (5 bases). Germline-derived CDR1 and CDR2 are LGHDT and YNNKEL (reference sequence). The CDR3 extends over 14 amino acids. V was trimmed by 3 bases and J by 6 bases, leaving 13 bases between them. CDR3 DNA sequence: TGTGCCAGCAGCCAGTCAGCGGCCGGGGATACGCAGTATTTT. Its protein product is CASSQSAAGDTQYF.

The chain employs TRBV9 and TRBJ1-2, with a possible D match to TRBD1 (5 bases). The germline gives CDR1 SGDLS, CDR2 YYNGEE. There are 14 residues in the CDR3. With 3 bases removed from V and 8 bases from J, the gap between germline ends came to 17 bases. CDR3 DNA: TGTGCCAGCAGCGCAAACTTGGGCGGGACGGGCTACACCTTC. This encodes CASSANLGGTGYTF.

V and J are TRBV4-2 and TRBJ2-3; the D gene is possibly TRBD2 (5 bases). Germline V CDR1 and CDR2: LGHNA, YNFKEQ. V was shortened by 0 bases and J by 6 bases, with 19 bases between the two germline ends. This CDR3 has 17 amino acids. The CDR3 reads CASSQDVGRRVGDTQYF. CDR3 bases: TGTGCCAGCAGCCAAGATGTAGGGCGGCGGGTCGGGGATACGCAGTATTTT.

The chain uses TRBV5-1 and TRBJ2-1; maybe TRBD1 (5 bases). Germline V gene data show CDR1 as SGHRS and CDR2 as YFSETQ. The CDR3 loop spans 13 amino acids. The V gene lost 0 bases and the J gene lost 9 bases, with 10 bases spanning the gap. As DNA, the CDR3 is TGCGCCAGCAGCTTGGCCGTGGGGCCTGAGCAGTTCTTC. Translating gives CASSLAVGPEQFF.

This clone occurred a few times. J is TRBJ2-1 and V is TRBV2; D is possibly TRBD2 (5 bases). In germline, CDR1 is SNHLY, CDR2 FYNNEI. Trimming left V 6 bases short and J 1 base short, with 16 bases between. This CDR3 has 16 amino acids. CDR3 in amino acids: CASSPDWSRSYNEQFF. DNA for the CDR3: TGTGCCAGCAGCCCGGACTGGTCCAGGTCCTACAATGAGCAGTTCTTC.

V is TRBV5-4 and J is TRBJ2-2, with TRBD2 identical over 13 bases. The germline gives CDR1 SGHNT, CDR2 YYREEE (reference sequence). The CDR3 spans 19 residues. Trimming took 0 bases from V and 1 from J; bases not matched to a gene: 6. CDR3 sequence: CASSLGGLAGVGNTGELFF. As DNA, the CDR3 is TGTGCCAGCAGCTTGGGCGGACTAGCGGGAGTGGGGAACACCGGGGAGCTGTTTTTT.

CDR3 nucleotides: TGCGCCAGCAACCAAGGGGACAGAGCCGACACCGGGGAGCTGTTTTTT. The encoded protein is CASNQGDRADTGELFF. The chain uses TRBV5-1 and TRBJ2-2, with 7 bases fitting TRBD1. Germline V gene data show CDR1 as SGHRS and CDR2 as YFSETQ. There are 16 residues in the CDR3. V lost 6 bases, J lost 3 bases, and 11 bases stayed unmatched.

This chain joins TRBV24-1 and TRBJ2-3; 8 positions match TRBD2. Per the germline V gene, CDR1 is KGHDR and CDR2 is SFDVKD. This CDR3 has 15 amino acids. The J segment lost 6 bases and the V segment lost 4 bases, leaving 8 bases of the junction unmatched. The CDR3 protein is CATSDPRGGQDTQYF. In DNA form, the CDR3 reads TGTGCCACCAGTGACCCCCGCGGGGGGCAGGATACGCAGTATTTT.

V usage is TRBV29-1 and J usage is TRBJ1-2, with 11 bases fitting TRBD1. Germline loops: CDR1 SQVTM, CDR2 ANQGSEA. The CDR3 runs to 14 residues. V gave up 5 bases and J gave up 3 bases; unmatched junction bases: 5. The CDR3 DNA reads TGCAGCGTTAGGCGGGGACAGGGGGACTATGGCTACACCTTC. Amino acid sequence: CSVRRGQGDYGYTF. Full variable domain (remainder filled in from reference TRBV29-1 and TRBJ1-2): SAVISQKPSRDICQRGTSLTIQCQVDSQVTMMFWYRQQPGQSLTLIATANQGSEATYESGFVIDKFPISRPNLTFSTLTVSNMSPEDSSIYLCSVRRGQGDYGYTFGSGTRLTVV.

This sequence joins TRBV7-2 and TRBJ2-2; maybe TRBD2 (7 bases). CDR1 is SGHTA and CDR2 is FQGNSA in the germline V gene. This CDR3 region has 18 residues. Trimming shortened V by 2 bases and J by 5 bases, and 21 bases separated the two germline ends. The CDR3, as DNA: TGTGCCAGCAGCTTATCTGGCGGGTGGGGAGGGGGAACCGGGGAGCTGTTTTTT. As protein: CASSLSGGWGGGTGELFF.